This TCR beta chain comes out of a study of blood T cell repertoires in COVID-19. Study summary: Acute and convalescent COVID-19 specimens originated in the United States, Italy and Spain. The cDNA or gDNA used as material had been derived from T cells, B-cell-depleted T cells, or PBMCs.

Seattle-derived patients entered the study during active infection and were followed longitudinally. The V gene's germline CDR1 is SGDLS and CDR2 YYNGEE. The trim removed 0 bases at V and 5 bases at J, leaving 4 bases unmatched. This CDR3 spans 15 amino acids. Data came from immunoSEQ multiplex PCR; TCRdb stores just in-frame clones and leaves some out. The table shows roughly 500,000 clones, with roughly 87% occurring only once. The sequencing sample was made of peripheral blood. The rearrangement links TRBV9 to TRBJ2-3, with TRBD2 matching 9 bases. The sequence was obtained from a man aged 18 to 30 with COVID-19, enrolled during active disease. CDR3 sequence: CASSVGGGARDTQYF. As DNA, the CDR3 is TGTGCCAGCAGCGTAGGCGGGGGGGCAAGAGATACGCAGTATTTT.